Following are 22 T cell receptor beta chains from one sample sequenced in a study of shared clonotypes between healthy human individuals. Using immunoSEQ multiplex PCR, the repertoire was profiled, and TCRdb retains in-frame clones only, with some absent. Of 470,000 or so clones listed, approximately 82% are singletons. Sequences were obtained from PBMCs. The origin of the receptors is a woman between 40 and 50 years old in good health. Some clones in this sample may be carry-over from other donors' samples.

This clone appeared a single time. The chain links TRBV28 to TRBJ2-1, with D hard to call. This CDR3 has 15 residues. The germline V gene encodes CDR1 MDHEN and CDR2 SYDVKM. V dropped 3 bases and J dropped 8 bases, with 17 bases sitting between them. The CDR3 is CASSFKSRRWHEQFF. The CDR3 coding sequence is TGTGCCAGCAGTTTCAAGTCCCGTAGGTGGCATGAGCAGTTCTTC. Complete variable domain (other parts from reference TRBV28 and TRBJ2-1): DVKVTQSSRYLVKRTGEKVFLECVQDMDHENMFWYRQDPGLGLRLIYFSYDVKMKEKGDIPEGYSVSREKKERFSLILESASTNQTSMYLCASSFKSRRWHEQFFGPGTRLTVL.

The chain has TRBV2 and TRBJ2-1; D unresolved. The CDR3 has 16 residues. The V gene lost 4 bases and the J gene lost 0 bases, with 13 bases spanning the gap. Germline CDR1 and CDR2: SNHLY and FYNNEI. The CDR3 sequence is CASSGTNTGSYNEQFF. The CDR3 nucleotides are TGTGCCAGCAGTGGAACAAACACCGGCTCCTACAATGAGCAGTTCTTC. The entire variable domain, with the rest obtained from reference TRBV2 and TRBJ2-1, is as follows: EPEVTQTPSHQVTQMGQEVILRCVPISNHLYFYWYRQILGQKVEFLVSFYNNEISEKSEIFDDQFSVERPDGSNFTLKIRSTKLEDSAMYFCASSGTNTGSYNEQFFGPGTRLTVL.

The chain recombines TRBV5-4 with TRBJ2-5; tentatively, D is TRBD2 (5 bases). V was cut by 0 bases and J by 11 bases, with 17 bases left in between. Germline-derived CDR1 and CDR2 are SGHNT and YYREEE (reference sequence). The CDR3 has 14 residues. The CDR3 DNA follows: TGTGCCAGCAGCTTGGGAGGACTCCTGTCAGAGCAGTACTTC. Its protein product is CASSLGGLLSEQYF.

The chain recombines TRBV28 with TRBJ2-7; 8 positions agree with TRBD1. In germline, CDR1 is MDHEN, CDR2 SYDVKM. The CDR3 runs 13 residues. The trim removed 6 bases at V and 2 bases at J, leaving 3 bases unmatched. The CDR3 DNA sequence: TGTGCCAGCAGCAGGGGGCAGGCCTACGAGCAGTACTTC. It encodes CASSRGQAYEQYF.

This chain links TRBV2 with TRBJ1-2, with 12 positions matching TRBD1. The germline V gene encodes CDR1 SNHLY and CDR2 FYNNEI. The CDR3 runs 16 residues. V trimming: 3 bases; J trimming: 8 bases; junction bases outside the gene matches: 10. This CDR3 is CASSENPGQGARGYTF. The DNA for the CDR3 is TGTGCCAGCAGTGAGAACCCGGGACAGGGGGCGCGGGGCTACACCTTC.

The V call is TRBV4-2, the J call TRBJ2-1; D ambiguous. Germline CDR1 reads LGHNA; CDR2 reads YNFKEQ. Trimming removed 1 base from V and 8 bases from J, with 9 bases in between. This CDR3 has 13 amino acids. This CDR3 reads CASSQVQRYEQFF. The CDR3 region has the DNA TGTGCCAGCAGCCAAGTGCAGCGATATGAGCAGTTCTTC.

This rearrangement joins TRBV30 to TRBJ2-5; D may be TRBD1 (6 bases). The J call could be wrong; TRBJ2-7 is a better fit for the DNA end. The CDR3 sequence is 11 residues long. Per the germline V gene, CDR1 is GTSNPN and CDR2 is SVGIG (reference sequence). DNA for the CDR3: TGTGCCGCGACAGGTGCCTACGAGCAGTACTTC. Translating it yields CAATGAYEQYF.

The genes are TRBV25-1 and TRBJ2-3, with unresolved D. Germline V gives CDR1 MGHDK, CDR2 SYGVNS. V was cut by 2 bases and J by 1 base, with 4 bases left in between. There are 13 residues in the CDR3. The CDR3: CASSELGTDTQYF. CDR3 DNA sequence: TGTGCCAGCAGTGAACTAGGCACAGATACGCAGTATTTT.

The rearrangement uses TRBV7-9 and TRBJ2-5; D gene ambiguous. The CDR3 sequence is 14 residues long. Per germline, CDR1 SEHNR and CDR2 FQNEAQ (reference sequence). Deletions cut 6 bases from V and 7 bases from J, with 18 bases between. The CDR3 here is CASRLGWGAGTQYF. The CDR3 DNA follows: TGTGCCAGCAGGTTGGGCTGGGGTGCAGGGACCCAGTACTTC. Variable domain in full (rest from reference TRBV7-9 and TRBJ2-5): DTGVSQNPRHKITKRGQNVTFRCDPISEHNRLYWYRQTLGQGPEFLTYFQNEAQLEKSRLLSDRFSAERPKGSFSTLEIQRTEQGDSAMYLCASRLGWGAGTQYFGPGTRLLVL.

Points on this clone: At one of its ends the junction is not consistent with the germline gene, which may arise from a read error. The rearrangement uses TRBV7-2 and TRBJ2-3, with unresolved D. The CDR3 length is 13 residues. Germline CDR1 is SGHTA and CDR2 is FQGNSA. The CDR3 bases are TGTGCCAGCGGCTTCCCAGTTCCAGATACGCAGTATTTT. Protein product: CASGFPVPDTQYF.

DNA for the CDR3: TGTGCCAGCAGCCCGACCGGGGAGACCCAGTACTTC. Translated, it gives CASSPTGETQYF. This sequence joins TRBV9 and TRBJ2-5; no definite D call. The CDR3 extends over 12 amino acids. The germline CDR1 and CDR2 sequences are SGDLS and YYNGEE. Trimming stripped 4 bases from V and 5 bases from J, with 9 bases between.

This clone was observed a single time. CDR3: CASSQNPTYVKPLHF. As DNA, the CDR3 is TGCGCCAGCAGCCAAAACCCAACTTATGTGAAACCCCTCCACTTT. The chain links TRBV4-3 to TRBJ1-6, with D unclear. V was shortened by 2 bases and J by 12 bases, with 17 bases between the two germline ends. The CDR3 runs to 15 residues. Germline V gene lookup returns CDR1 LGHNA and CDR2 YSLEER.

The genes are TRBV4-3 and TRBJ1-4; D unresolved. V lost 0 bases to trimming and J lost 4 bases, with 9 bases between them. This CDR3 spans 15 amino acids. Germline CDR1 LGHNA, CDR2 YSLEER. This CDR3 is CASSQDWVVNEKLFF. DNA for the CDR3: TGCGCCAGCAGCCAAGATTGGGTGGTTAATGAAAAACTGTTTTTT.

In nucleotides, the CDR3 is TGTGCCAGCAGCTTGTCCTCATCTTCCTACGAGCAGTACTTC. Its protein product is CASSLSSSSYEQYF. The chain employs TRBV5-6 and TRBJ2-5; D remains unclear. The DNA end favors TRBJ2-7, so the J call may be wrong. The V gene's germline CDR1 is SGHDT and CDR2 YYEEEE. The CDR3 runs to 14 residues.

The table lists this clone with a few counts. The junction departs from the called germline gene at one end, perhaps through a read error. The chain combines TRBV7-9 with TRBJ1-1; a weak D match, TRBD1 (6 bases). Looked up from germline, CDR1 is SEHNR and CDR2 is FQNEAQ (reference sequence). This CDR3 region has 16 residues. The CDR3 nucleotides are TGTGCCAGCAGCTCTTACGCACAGGGAGGGAACCCTGAAGCTTTCTTT. The encoded protein is CASSSYAQGGNPEAFF.

The chain's CDR3 is CASGWDREETQYF. The CDR3 region has the DNA TGTGCCAGCGGTTGGGACAGGGAAGAGACCCAGTACTTC. J is TRBJ2-5 and V is TRBV2; 9 bases map to TRBD1. The CDR3 is 13 amino acids. Germline V CDR1 and CDR2: SNHLY, FYNNEI. Unmatched junction bases numbered 4, after V lost 8 bases and J lost 3 bases.

The chain combines TRBV4-3 with TRBJ2-2, with 13 nucleotides matching TRBD2. V lost 4 bases, J lost 1 base, and 3 bases stayed unmatched. The V gene's germline CDR1 is LGHNA and CDR2 YSLEER. This CDR3 comprises 17 residues. The CDR3 coding sequence is TGCGCCAGCAGCCGGCGACTAGCGGGAGGGAACACCGGGGAGCTGTTTTTT. Translating it yields CASSRRLAGGNTGELFF.

The chain has TRBV27 and TRBJ2-1; no clear D. The CDR3 totals 15 residues. The V end lost 6 bases, the J end lost 4 bases, and 16 bases lay between the germline ends. CDR1 MNHEY and CDR2 SMNVEV come from the germline V gene (reference sequence). In nucleotides, the CDR3 is TGTGCCAGCAGGTCGTATGTGGGTGAATACAATGAGCAGTTCTTC. Its translation: CASRSYVGEYNEQFF.

This rearrangement joins TRBV29-1 to TRBJ2-5; D is perhaps TRBD1 or TRBD2 (7 bases each). CDR1 is SQVTM and CDR2 is ANQGSEA in the germline V gene. The V end lost 7 bases, the J end lost 7 bases, and 25 bases lay between the germline ends. The CDR3 is 15 residues long. For the CDR3, the DNA is TGCAGCGGCCGAGACCTGGGGAGGGGGCTAGGGACCCAGTACTTC. Residues: CSGRDLGRGLGTQYF.

This clone was observed a few times. In nucleotides, the CDR3 is TGTGCCTGGACCGGGGACAGTCTCTACTATGGCTACACCTTC. Its protein is CAWTGDSLYYGYTF. V usage is TRBV30 and J usage is TRBJ1-2, with 7 bases matching TRBD1. J was trimmed by 3 bases and V by 4 bases; bases with no gene match: 8. The CDR3 has 14 amino acids. Germline CDR1 reads GTSNPN; CDR2 reads SVGIG (reference sequence).

This chain connects TRBV6-5 to TRBJ2-1; the D is unclear. Germline V gene data show CDR1 as MNHEY and CDR2 as SVGAGI. The CDR3 runs to 15 residues. Trimming pared 0 bases from V and 7 bases from J, leaving 13 bases between. The CDR3, as DNA: TGTGCCAGCAGTTACTCGCACACTACTGAGAATGAGCAGTTCTTC. Protein sequence: CASSYSHTTENEQFF.

The chain combines TRBV6-5 with TRBJ2-7; D gene unclear. The CDR3 has 12 amino acids. Germline loops: CDR1 MNHEY, CDR2 SVGAGI. The V end was cut by 6 bases, the J end by 4 bases, with 10 bases between. The CDR3 bases are TGTGCCAGCAGCTCCGGGTCTTACGAGCAGTACTTC. This translates into CASSSGSYEQYF.